The clone carrying this TCR beta chain was observed many times. The antigen remains undetermined. The study enrolled ophthalmopathy donors with moderate-to-severe activity, CAS ≥3, NOSPECS ≥4 and duration under 3 months. The authors isolated PBMCs from 8.5 to 10 ml of fresh peripheral blood. These data are taken from a study of Graves' ophthalmopathy and Graves' hyperthyroidism. Overall study context: Peripheral blood sampling preceded any treatment and occurred at initial diagnosis. Overall study results and limits: Most expanded clonotypes from thyroid (those above 0.001 frequency) were also found in blood.

Amplification targeted the TCR beta CDR3 regions, with RNA transcripts as the source material. HTBI-primed first-round RT-PCR preceded second-round multiplex PCR. TCRdb passed the multiplex PCR reads through MiXCR, listing each CDR3 protein once. The sample holds about 210,000 distinct CDR3 sequences; just under 30% are singletons and the top ten take approximately 9.1%. Sequenced material: peripheral blood. The clonotype was recovered from a man aged 50 to 59 with Graves' ophthalmopathy.

The CDR3 region has the DNA TGTGCCAGCAGCTTAGCTTTGAACACTGAAGCTTTCTTT. Translated, it gives CASSLALNTEAFF. The chain combines TRBV11-2 with TRBJ1-1; D is ambiguous. Germline CDR1 and CDR2: SGHAT and FQNNGV. V gave up 1 base and J gave up 0 bases, with 3 bases separating them. The CDR3 runs to 13 residues. Using reference TRBV11-2 and TRBJ1-1 for the parts outside the CDR3, the full variable domain is EAGVAQSPRYKIIEKRQSVAFWCNPISGHATLYWYQQILGQGPKLLIQFQNNGVVDDSQLPKDRFSAERLKGVDSTLKIQPAKLEDSAVYLCASSLALNTEAFFGQGTRLTVV.